Listed below are T cell receptor beta chains from one sample, sequenced in a study of regulatory T cells in long-lasting Graves disease. From the multiplex PCR reads, TCRdb called clonotypes with MiXCR, one entry per CDR3 protein. The data contain approximately 470,000 distinct CDR3 sequences, around 16% of them seen just once; the ten biggest clones take up 12%. The sample also formed part of further work on T cells in Graves' hyperthyroidism and ophthalmopathy.

The specimen was peripheral blood mononuclear cells (PBMCs), collected at new diagnosis, from a patient treated with antithyroid drugs. These receptors originate from a man aged 40-49 years with Graves disease. CDR3s include the opening cysteine and the closing phenylalanine or tryptophan. Fields, in order: D gene, J gene, V gene, clone size, CDR3 DNA, CDR3 protein. The D gene is left open where the match is weak. Clone size is not always given. Where it is, it says once, few, many or a class for expanded clones.

D: -
J: TRBJ2-7
V: TRBV11-2
size: many
DNA: TGTGCCAGCAGCTCCGGCCTAGCTCCCAACGAGCAGTACTTC
CDR3: CASSSGLAPNEQYF

D: -
J: TRBJ2-3
V: TRBV9
size: few
DNA: TGTGCCAGCAGCGAGGAGAAGAGCACAGATACGCAGTATTTT
CDR3: CASSEEKSTDTQYF

D: TRBD2
J: TRBJ2-5
V: TRBV12-5
size: -
DNA: TGTGCTAGTGGTAAAAGCGGGAGAATGGAGACCCAGTACTTC
CDR3: CASGKSGRMETQYF

D: -
J: TRBJ1-1
V: TRBV30
size: -
DNA: TGTGCCTGGAGTTTGGTGGGCTATTTGGCTTTCTTT
CDR3: CAWSLVGYLAFF

D: TRBD2
J: TRBJ2-3
V: TRBV10-3
size: few
DNA: TGTGCCATCAGTGGGGAGGGTTCAGATACGCAGTATTTT
CDR3: CAISGEGSDTQYF

D: -
J: TRBJ2-7
V: TRBV12-5
size: many
DNA: TGTGCTAGTGGTTTGGACTTTTCCTACGAGCAGTACTTC
CDR3: CASGLDFSYEQYF

D: -
J: TRBJ2-1
V: TRBV4-1
size: few
DNA: TGCGCCAGCAGCCAGGCACTTAGCGCGGGGACGGGGATTGAGCAGTTCTTC
CDR3: CASSQALSAGTGIEQFF

D: TRBD1
J: TRBJ2-7
V: TRBV7-9
size: -
DNA: TGTGCCCGCTCCGACAGGGGGGGACGGGGCGAGCAGTACTTC
CDR3: CARSDRGGRGEQYF

D: -
J: TRBJ2-7
V: TRBV7-9
size: many
DNA: TGTGCCAGCAGCCTTCAGGGTAACGAGCAGTACTTC
CDR3: CASSLQGNEQYF

D: TRBD2
J: TRBJ2-1
V: TRBV19
size: few
DNA: TGTGCCAGTAGTACCCGGGGACTAGCGGGGTTAAATGAGCAGTTCTTC
CDR3: CASSTRGLAGLNEQFF

D: TRBD1
J: TRBJ2-7
V: TRBV12-3/TRBV12-4
size: -
DNA: TGTGCCAGCAGGATTACAGGGGCGTCCTACGAGCAGTACTTC
CDR3: CASRITGASYEQYF

D: TRBD1
J: TRBJ2-5
V: TRBV5-6
size: -
DNA: TGTGCCAGCAGAGGAGACAGGGTTGGAGAGACCCAGTACTTC
CDR3: CASRGDRVGETQYF

D: TRBD1
J: TRBJ2-2
V: TRBV7-2
size: many
DNA: TGTGCCAGCAGCGGACATGGGACAGGGTACACCGGGGAGCTGTTTTTT
CDR3: CASSGHGTGYTGELFF

D: -
J: TRBJ1-1
V: TRBV29-1
size: few
DNA: TGCAGCGTTGAATCTCTAGGGGGCACTGAAGCTTTCTTT
CDR3: CSVESLGGTEAFF

D: -
J: TRBJ2-2
V: TRBV20-1
size: many
DNA: TGCAGTGCTGTAGTGGGGTTTCGGGGCACCGGGGAGCTGTTTTTT
CDR3: CSAVVGFRGTGELFF

D: TRBD1
J: TRBJ2-7
V: TRBV19
size: few
DNA: TGTGCCAGTAGTATGATCCCCGGACAGGGGTACGAGCAGTACTTC
CDR3: CASSMIPGQGYEQYF

D: -
J: TRBJ2-1
V: TRBV6-2/TRBV6-3
size: few
DNA: TGTGCCAGCAGTGAACGCCCTCAGAGCTCCTACAATGAGCAGTTCTTC
CDR3: CASSERPQSSYNEQFF

D: TRBD1
J: TRBJ2-7
V: TRBV20-1
size: many
DNA: TGCAGTGCTCAGGGACAGGGAAAAGTACACAATGCCTACGAGCAGTACTTC
CDR3: CSAQGQGKVHNAYEQYF

D: TRBD2
J: TRBJ2-4
V: TRBV20-1
size: -
DNA: TGCAGTGCTCGAGCCCTAGCGGGGTTAGCCAAAAACATTCAGTACTTC
CDR3: CSARALAGLAKNIQYF

D: TRBD2
J: TRBJ2-5
V: TRBV12-3/TRBV12-4
size: many
DNA: TGTGCCAGCAGTCCTCAGCGGGAGGGGGGGGAGACCCAGTACTTC
CDR3: CASSPQREGGETQYF

D: TRBD1
J: TRBJ1-1
V: TRBV19
size: many
DNA: TGTGCCAGTAGGGGGGTGGATACAGGGGCGAATTCGAACACTGAAGCTTTCTTT
CDR3: CASRGVDTGANSNTEAFF

D: TRBD1
J: TRBJ1-2
V: TRBV5-1
size: many
DNA: TGCGCCAGCACTCCTAGCGGGACAGGCACTCACTATGGCTACACCTTC
CDR3: CASTPSGTGTHYGYTF

D: -
J: TRBJ1-1
V: TRBV28
size: many
DNA: TGTGCCAGTCACCCAGGGACTTCCACTGAAGCTTTCTTT
CDR3: CASHPGTSTEAFF

D: -
J: TRBJ2-7
V: TRBV20-1
size: many
DNA: TGCAGTGCCATCGTAAGGGGAGACTACGAGCAGTACTTC
CDR3: CSAIVRGDYEQYF

D: -
J: TRBJ2-7
V: TRBV2
size: many
DNA: TGTGCCAGCAGCCCGGGGAGAGGATATACCTACGAGCAGTACTTC
CDR3: CASSPGRGYTYEQYF

D: TRBD1
J: TRBJ1-1
V: TRBV19
size: few
DNA: TGTGCCAGTAACACCAGGGGGCTGAACACTGAAGCTTTCTTT
CDR3: CASNTRGLNTEAFF

D: -
J: TRBJ1-2
V: TRBV19
size: few
DNA: TGTGCCGGAGTGGAAGGCTACACCTTC
CDR3: CAGVEGYTF

D: -
J: TRBJ2-2
V: TRBV2
size: many
DNA: TGTGCCAGCAGTGACTCTAGACCCGGGGAGCTGTTTTTT
CDR3: CASSDSRPGELFF

D: TRBD1
J: TRBJ1-2
V: TRBV28
size: few
DNA: TGTGCCAGCAGTTTACCAGGGGGGAACGCTGGCTACACCTTC
CDR3: CASSLPGGNAGYTF

D: -
J: TRBJ2-5
V: TRBV29-1
size: few
DNA: TGCAGCGTTGCACGACAAGATCGGGAGACCCAGTACTTC
CDR3: CSVARQDRETQYF

D: -
J: TRBJ1-1
V: TRBV12-3/TRBV12-4
size: many
DNA: TGTGCCAGCAAGATAACGGGACAGAACACTGAAGCTTTCTTT
CDR3: CASKITGQNTEAFF

D: -
J: TRBJ2-5
V: TRBV6-1
size: few
DNA: TGTGCCAGCAGTGAAGTTTGGGGGCAGTCAGAAGAGACCCAGTACTTC
CDR3: CASSEVWGQSEETQYF

D: -
J: TRBJ2-3
V: TRBV5-4
size: many
DNA: TGTGCCAGCAGCCCCAGGGAGATTTCAGATACGCAGTATTTT
CDR3: CASSPREISDTQYF

D: TRBD1
J: TRBJ1-5
V: TRBV10-3
size: few
DNA: TGTGCCATCAGTGAGCGGACAGGGGAGGGCAATCAGCCCCAGCATTTT
CDR3: CAISERTGEGNQPQHF

D: TRBD1
J: TRBJ2-2
V: TRBV19
size: few
DNA: TGTGCCAGTAGTATAGGGACAGGGCGAACCGGGGAGCTGTTTTTT
CDR3: CASSIGTGRTGELFF

D: TRBD1
J: TRBJ1-2
V: TRBV6-2/TRBV6-3
size: -
DNA: TGTGCCAGCACCAACCGGGGAGGGGGCATCGATGGCTACACCTTC
CDR3: CASTNRGGGIDGYTF

D: -
J: TRBJ2-7
V: TRBV28
size: many
DNA: TGTGCCAGCAGTTCCCCCCGTAGGGACGAGCAGTACTTC
CDR3: CASSSPRRDEQYF

D: -
J: TRBJ2-2
V: TRBV7-2
size: -
DNA: TGTGCCAGCAGCCCGGTCGCTCAATACACCGGGGAGCTGTTTTTT
CDR3: CASSPVAQYTGELFF

D: -
J: TRBJ1-5
V: TRBV20-1
size: many
DNA: TGCAGTGCTAGAGGGTCAGACGTCCAGCCCCAGCATTTT
CDR3: CSARGSDVQPQHF

D: TRBD2
J: TRBJ2-1
V: TRBV28
size: many
DNA: TGTGCCAGCAGACACCGACCTAGCGGGAGGGCCTTGCATGAGAATGAGCAGTTCTTC
CDR3: CASRHRPSGRALHENEQFF

D: TRBD1
J: TRBJ2-1
V: TRBV20-1
size: -
DNA: TGCAGTGCTAGAGTTCGGGGTACAGGGGCAGCCTACAATGAGCAGTTCTTC
CDR3: CSARVRGTGAAYNEQFF